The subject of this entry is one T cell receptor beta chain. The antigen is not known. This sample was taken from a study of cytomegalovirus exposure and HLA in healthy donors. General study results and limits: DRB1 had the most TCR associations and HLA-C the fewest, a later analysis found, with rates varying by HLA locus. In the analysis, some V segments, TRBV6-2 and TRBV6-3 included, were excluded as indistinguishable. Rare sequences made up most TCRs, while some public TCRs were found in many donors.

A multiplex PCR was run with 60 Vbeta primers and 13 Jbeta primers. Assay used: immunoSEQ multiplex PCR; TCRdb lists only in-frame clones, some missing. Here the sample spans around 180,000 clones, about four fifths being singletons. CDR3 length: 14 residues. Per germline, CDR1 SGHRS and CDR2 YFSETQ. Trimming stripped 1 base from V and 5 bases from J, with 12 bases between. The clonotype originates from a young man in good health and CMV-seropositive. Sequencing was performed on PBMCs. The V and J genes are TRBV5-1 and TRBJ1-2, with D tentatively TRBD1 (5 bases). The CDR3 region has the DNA TGCGCCAGCAGCTTGCAAGACAGTTTATATGGCTACACCTTC. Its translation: CASSLQDSLYGYTF.